This entry concerns a single T cell receptor (beta chain). The antigen this receptor binds is unknown. No base-level quality is on record; no much larger clone is a single base apart. This specimen belongs to a study of blood T cells in healthy people across ages (dated by TCRdb to 2014 to 2015). Context from the whole study: Template switching captured roughly one uniquely barcoded TCR beta cDNA molecule per two T cells in model experiments. To track age-related changes in TCR beta repertoire diversity, the study relied on deep sequencing normalized with unique cDNA molecular identifiers. The donors were split into four age groups: young (average about 16 years), middle-aged (roughly 39), aged (approximately 59) and long-lived (roughly 80). To avoid experimental bias, donors of different ages were randomly spread across the sequencing lanes. For two donors (one aged 18 to 30 and one aged 80 or older), the study analyzed two additional independent replicas of 1 million unique cDNA reads from the same blood draw.

The CDR3 holds 17 amino acids from the cysteine to the phenylalanine. The kept DNA is CDR3 alone, 51 bases in frame from the first base. The junction shows trimming of 4 bases on V and 3 bases on J, and the gene matches do not reach 12 bases of it. Reading the germline V gene gives CDR1 SGHRS and CDR2 YFSETQ. The protocol used for the library was 5' RACE. Instrument on record: Illumina HiSeq 2500. A second roughly 6 to 12 cycle PCR used a sample-barcoded 5' primer and a J-beta primer mix. A template-switch 5' adaptor carrying 12 random nucleotides introduced a unique molecular identifier onto each TCR beta cDNA molecule. Each sample yielded at least 3 million CDR3-containing paired-end reads. All of the RNA was converted into first-strand cDNA using the Mint cDNA synthesis kit, with a TRBC-specific oligonucleotide serving as the primer. After uracil-DNA glycosylase treatment, a first 18-cycle PCR used universal primers M1SS and BC2_uni_R on all cDNA. The published analysis was carried out like this. For normalization, 1 million high-quality reads were randomly selected from each sample, with every read carrying a distinct molecular identifier. Instead of being binned into consensus sequences, reads with shared molecular identifiers were discarded. MiTCR, set to a Q25 quality threshold and the strictest error-elimination algorithm, was used for CDR3 identification, clonotype clustering and error correction. A nonparametric unseen species model using Euler transformation provided a lower-bound estimate of total TCR beta diversity. TCRdb itself trimmed the public reads at Q25 with fastp, ran MiXCR and retained productive beta chains. Records with the same CDR3 protein are collapsed into one entry carrying the most frequent genes and DNA. TCRdb, not the original authors, processed these V and J calls. For this sample the table gives about 900,000 distinct CDR3 sequences, of which about 44% were detected only once. Roughly 13% of the sample is taken by the ten largest.

The donors were some 39 Caucasian individuals from Russia, aged roughly 6 to 100 years, who were systemically healthy. About 10 milliliters of peripheral blood were collected from each donor into EDTA-treated Vacutainer tubes. Ficoll-Paque density-gradient centrifugation was used to isolate PBMCs, with at least 6.5 million per sample. Trizol reagent was used to extract total RNA from the PBMCs, yielding at least 5.5 micrograms per sample. For every donor, flow cytometry on a PBMC aliquot measured the percentage of naive CD45RAhigh/CD27high T cells. On the study overall, not on this receptor specifically: Since profiling was done on bulk unsorted PBMCs, naive and antigen-experienced compartments could not be conclusively compared. Observed TCR beta diversity per million T cells fell roughly linearly with age, and a significant reduction was already apparent by age roughly 41. Estimates of total diversity based on one million sequenced T cells were regarded as lower bounds and as underestimates. A strong correlation was found between observed TCR beta diversity and the percentage of naive T cells measured by flow cytometry. Because the CMV infection status of the donors was unknown, age-related changes in expanded clonotypes may potentially have been confounded. Compared with the aged group, the long-lived group had more naive CD4+ T cells, fewer expanded clones and increased TCR diversity, a pattern suggesting age selection.

Sequenced: blood. The sequence links TRBV5-1 to TRBJ2-7; a stretch of 11 junction bases matches TRBD1. The receptor's source is a man aged 25 to 40 in good health. The DNA sequence is as follows: TGCGCCAGCAGCGTCCGATTCGCCGGGACAGGGGGCTACGAGCAGTACTTC. Translated, this gives CASSVRFAGTGGYEQYF.